The clone carrying this T cell receptor beta chain occurred a few times. Its antigen is as yet unknown. Germline CDR1 reads MDHEN; CDR2 reads SYDVKM. Trimming took 5 bases from V and 3 from J, leaving 17 bases between them. The CDR3 is 16 amino acids. The data were taken from a study of post-analysis software for immune sequencing data. General study points: Higher frequency in patients than in controls was seen for a handful of TRBV segments, with TRBV5-6, TRBV5-1 and TRBV20-1 among them. Controls' normalized Chao1 diversity significantly exceeded that of multiple sclerosis patients.

TCR beta cDNA libraries included unique molecular identifiers. Input of about 0.95 to 10 million T cells yielded some 500,000 cDNA molecules. TCRdb reanalysed the PCR reads using MiXCR and keeps one entry per CDR3 protein. The data show hundreds of thousands of distinct CDR3 sequences, 40% to 55% seen once. The chain links TRBV28 to TRBJ1-5; tentative D call: TRBD1 (5 bases). The TCR was taken from a girl aged 10-17 years with multiple sclerosis. Source material: blood. The CDR3, as DNA: TGTGCCAGCAGTCTAACCACCGGGACTACCAATCAGCCCCAGCATTTT. It yields the protein CASSLTTGTTNQPQHF. Variable domain in full (rest from reference TRBV28 and TRBJ1-5): DVKVTQSSRYLVKRTGEKVFLECVQDMDHENMFWYRQDPGLGLRLIYFSYDVKMKEKGDIPEGYSVSREKKERFSLILESASTNQTSMYLCASSLTTGTTNQPQHFGDGTRLSIL.